The 3 T cell receptor beta chains below come from one sample, sequenced in a study of breast tumors, draining lymph nodes, adjacent tissues. Axillary draining lymph nodes of breast cancer patients supplied the node samples. TCRdb called the multiplex PCR reads again in MiXCR, with one record for every CDR3 protein. The sample includes 85,000 to 130,000 distinct CDR3 sequences, approximately 28% of them seen just once. Material: axillary lymph node tissue. These receptors were collected from a female donor with breast cancer. Some clones in this sample may be carry-over from other donors' samples.

V gene TRBV9 combines with J gene TRBJ2-5; the D gene is possibly TRBD2 (6 bases). The CDR3 loop spans 17 amino acids. Germline V gene lookup returns CDR1 SGDLS and CDR2 YYNGEE. Trimming cost V 6 bases and J 0 bases, with 21 bases left between them. The CDR3: CASTLGGTAGNQETQYF. CDR3 coding DNA: TGTGCCAGCACCCTGGGAGGTACGGCAGGAAACCAAGAGACCCAGTACTTC.

This clonotype was seen ten or more times. This chain links TRBV19 with TRBJ2-3; D uncertain. V was trimmed by 6 bases and J by 1 base, leaving 14 bases between them. The germline V gene encodes CDR1 LNHDA and CDR2 SQIVND (reference sequence). CDR3 length: 15 residues. The CDR3 DNA sequence: TGTGCCAGTAGCTTTCAAGGGCAGCGCACAGATACGCAGTATTTT. It codes for CASSFQGQRTDTQYF.

This clonotype was detected ten times or more. This chain joins TRBV2 and TRBJ2-3, with unresolved D. The CDR3 loop spans 12 amino acids. V lost 6 bases and J lost 8, with 12 bases in between. Germline V gives CDR1 SNHLY, CDR2 FYNNEI. Here the CDR3 DNA reads TGTGCCAGCAGACTTATAGAGAGTACGCAGTATTTT. Its protein is CASRLIESTQYF.